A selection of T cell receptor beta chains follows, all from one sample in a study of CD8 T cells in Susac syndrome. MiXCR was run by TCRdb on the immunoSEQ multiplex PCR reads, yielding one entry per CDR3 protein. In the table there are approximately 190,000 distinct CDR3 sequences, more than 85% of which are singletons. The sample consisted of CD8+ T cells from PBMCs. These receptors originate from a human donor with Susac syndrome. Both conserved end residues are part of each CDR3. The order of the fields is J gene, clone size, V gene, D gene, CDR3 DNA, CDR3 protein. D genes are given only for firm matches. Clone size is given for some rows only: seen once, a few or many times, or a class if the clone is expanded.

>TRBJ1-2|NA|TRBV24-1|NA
TGTGCCACCAGTGATTTACGACAGGCGTATGGCTACACCTTC
CATSDLRQAYGYTF
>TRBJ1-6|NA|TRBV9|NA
TGTGCCAGCAGCGGGACGGGATATTCACCCCTCCACTTT
CASSGTGYSPLHF
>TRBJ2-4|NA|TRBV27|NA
TGTGCCAGCAGTTTGGGATCCGCGGCAAACATTCAGTACTTC
CASSLGSAANIQYF
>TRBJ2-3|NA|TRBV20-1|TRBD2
TGCAGTGCTAGTCCGAGACTAGCGGCCACAGATACGCAGTATTTT
CSASPRLAATDTQYF
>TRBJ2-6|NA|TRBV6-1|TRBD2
TGTGCCAGCAGAGAAGGACTAGCTGGGGCCAACGTCCTGACTTTC
CASREGLAGANVLTF
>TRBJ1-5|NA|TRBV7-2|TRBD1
TGTGCCAGCAGCTTAGTTGGGGACAGGGGTGAGCCCCAGCATTTT
CASSLVGDRGEPQHF
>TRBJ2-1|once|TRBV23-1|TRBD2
TGCGCCAGCAGTCCGACGACTAGCGGGGAGCTCCTAAATGAGCAGTTCTTC
CASSPTTSGELLNEQFF
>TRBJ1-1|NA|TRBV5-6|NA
TGTGCCAGCAGCTTGAACGACAAGGTTGAAGCTTTCTTT
CASSLNDKVEAFF
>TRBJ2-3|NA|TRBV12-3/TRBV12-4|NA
TGTGCCAGCAGTTTAGTGGCAGATACGCAGTATTTT
CASSLVADTQYF
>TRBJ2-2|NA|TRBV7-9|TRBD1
TGTGCCAGCAGCTTGGGACAGAGCTCGAACACCGGGGAGCTGTTTTTT
CASSLGQSSNTGELFF
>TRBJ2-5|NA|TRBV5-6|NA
TGTGCCAGCAGCGACGACATGAACCAAGAGACCCAGTACTTC
CASSDDMNQETQYF
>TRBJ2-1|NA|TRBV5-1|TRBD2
TGCGCCAGCAGCTTGGGACTAGCGGGAGAAAGTGACAATGAGCAGTTCTTC
CASSLGLAGESDNEQFF
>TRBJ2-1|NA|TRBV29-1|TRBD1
TGCAGCGTATTAGGGACAGGGAATGAGCAGTTCTTC
CSVLGTGNEQFF
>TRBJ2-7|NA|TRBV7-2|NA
TGTGCCAGCAGCTCGCTGACCAAAAACTACGAGCAGTACTTC
CASSSLTKNYEQYF
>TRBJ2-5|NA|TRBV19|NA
TGTGCCAGTAGTCCAACGGACCAAGGAGAGACCCAGTACTTC
CASSPTDQGETQYF
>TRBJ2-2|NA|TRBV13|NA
TGTGCCAGCAGTTCTGACTTCCGAACCGGGGAGCTGTTTTTT
CASSSDFRTGELFF
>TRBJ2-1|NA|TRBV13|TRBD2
TGTGCCAGCAGCTCTACTAGCGGGGGGGCCCCCAATGAGCAGTTCTTC
CASSSTSGGAPNEQFF
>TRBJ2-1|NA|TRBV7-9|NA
TGTGCCAGCAGCTTTACCCTCCGTCTGAGGCATGAGCAGTTCTTC
CASSFTLRLRHEQFF
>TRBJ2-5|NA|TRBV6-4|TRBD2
TGTGCCAGTAGAAGGGGACTAGCGGGGGGCCAAGAGACCCAGTACTTC
CASRRGLAGGQETQYF
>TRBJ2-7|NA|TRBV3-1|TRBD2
TGTGCCAGCAGCCACCAGGCGACTAGCGGGGCCGAGCAGTACTTC
CASSHQATSGAEQYF
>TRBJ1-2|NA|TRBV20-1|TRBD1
TGCAGTGCTAGAGGCGAGGGGACAGGGGGCAGTGGCTACACCTTC
CSARGEGTGGSGYTF
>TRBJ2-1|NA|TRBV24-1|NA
TGTGCCACCAGTGACCATAACAATGAGCAGTTCTTC
CATSDHNNEQFF
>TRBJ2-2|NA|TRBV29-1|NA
TGCAGCGTTGATGACCCGGACGGCACCGGGGAGCTGTTTTTT
CSVDDPDGTGELFF
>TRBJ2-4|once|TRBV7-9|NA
TGTGCCAGCAGCTCCCGGGACTCTGAGAAAAACATTCAGTACTTC
CASSSRDSEKNIQYF
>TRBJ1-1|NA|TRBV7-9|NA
TGTGCCAGCAGCTTGGTATTTGGGTTGAACACTGAAGCTTTCTTT
CASSLVFGLNTEAFF
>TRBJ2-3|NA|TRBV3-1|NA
TGTGCCAGCAGCCAAGGCGAGTCCGATACGCAGTATTTT
CASSQGESDTQYF
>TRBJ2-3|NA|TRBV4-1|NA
TGCGCCAGCAGCGAAGAACAGCCCGGGACACGGGCCGTAGATACGCAGTATTTT
CASSEEQPGTRAVDTQYF